The T cell receptor (beta chain) described here comes from a study of blood T cell repertoires in COVID-19. Study overall: Collection of acute and convalescent COVID-19 samples took place in the United States, Italy and Spain. The analysed material was cDNA or gDNA that came from T cells, B-cell-depleted T cells, or PBMCs.

CDR3 size: 16 residues. CDR1 is MNHNY, CDR2 SVGAGI, per germline (reference sequence). This clone has only one observation. One junction end disagrees with the germline gene, perhaps due to a read error. Libraries were prepared by immunoSEQ multiplex PCR; TCRdb keeps only in-frame clonotypes and omits some of them. The sample records roughly 80,000 clones, approximately 78% being singletons. This receptor was obtained from a human donor in a cohort sampled during active COVID-19. V usage is TRBV6-6 and J usage is TRBJ2-7, with D possibly matching TRBD2 (7 bases). The sequencing input was peripheral blood. CDR3 loop: CASSNSGGGRSYEQYF. The DNA of the CDR3 is TGTGCCAGCAGTAACTCTGGGGGGGGGCGCTCCTACGAGCAGTACTTC.